This TCR beta chain was captured by sequencing in a study of T cells in Graves' hyperthyroidism and ophthalmopathy. Not enrolled were patients with uncontrolled infection, other autoimmune disease, pregnancy or lactation. PBMCs were obtained from over 8.5 ml fresh peripheral blood. Germline V gene data show CDR1 as MDHEN and CDR2 as SYDVKM. CDR3 length: 14 amino acids. Trimming pared 6 bases from V and 7 bases from J, leaving 19 bases between. This clonotype occurred a few times. Researchers amplified the TCR beta CDR3 regions from RNA transcripts. TCR CDR3 underwent first-round RT-PCR with the HTBI primer set. TCRdb redid the calling of the multiplex PCR reads with MiXCR, one entry per CDR3 protein. The sample contains about 610,000 distinct CDR3 sequences, 14% to 15% of which appear only once.

Sequencing used blood. The clonotype was recovered from a woman aged 40 to 50 with Graves' ophthalmopathy. This chain connects TRBV28 to TRBJ2-7; maybe TRBD2 (6 bases). The CDR3 coding sequence is TGTGCCAGCAGCGATACTGGGACTGGGTTGGAGCAGTACTTC. Translating it yields CASSDTGTGLEQYF.